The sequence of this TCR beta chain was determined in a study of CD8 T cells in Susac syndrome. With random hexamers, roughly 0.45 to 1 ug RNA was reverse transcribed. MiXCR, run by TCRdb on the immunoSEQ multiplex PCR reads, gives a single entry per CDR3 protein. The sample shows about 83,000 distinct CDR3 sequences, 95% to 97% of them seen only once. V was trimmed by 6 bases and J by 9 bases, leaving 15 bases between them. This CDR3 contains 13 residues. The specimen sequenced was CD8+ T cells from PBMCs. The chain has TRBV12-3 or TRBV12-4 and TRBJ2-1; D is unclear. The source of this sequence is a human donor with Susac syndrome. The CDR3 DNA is TGTGCCAGCAGCCCCAGCCCCCCAAGTGAGCAGTTCTTC. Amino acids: CASSPSPPSEQFF.